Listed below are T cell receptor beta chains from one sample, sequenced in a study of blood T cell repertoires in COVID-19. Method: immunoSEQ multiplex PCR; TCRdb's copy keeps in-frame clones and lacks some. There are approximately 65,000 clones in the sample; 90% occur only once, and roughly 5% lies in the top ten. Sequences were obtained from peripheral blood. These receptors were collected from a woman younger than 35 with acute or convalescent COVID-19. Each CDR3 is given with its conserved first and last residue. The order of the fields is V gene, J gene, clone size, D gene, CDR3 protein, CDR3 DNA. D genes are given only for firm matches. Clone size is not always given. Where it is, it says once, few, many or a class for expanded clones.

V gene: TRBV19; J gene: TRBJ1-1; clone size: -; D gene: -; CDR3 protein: CASSDTGEITEAFF; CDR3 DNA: TGTGCCAGTAGTGATACGGGGGAAATAACTGAAGCTTTCTTT
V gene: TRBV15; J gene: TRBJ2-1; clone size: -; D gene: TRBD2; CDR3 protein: CATSRVRREGWSSYNEQFF; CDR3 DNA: TGTGCCACCAGCAGAGTAAGGCGGGAGGGTTGGAGCTCCTACAATGAGCAGTTCTTC
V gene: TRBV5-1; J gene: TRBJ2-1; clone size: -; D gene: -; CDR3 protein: CASSLLGTILSYNEQFF; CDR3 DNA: TGCGCCAGCAGCTTGCTAGGGACAATCCTTTCCTACAATGAGCAGTTCTTC
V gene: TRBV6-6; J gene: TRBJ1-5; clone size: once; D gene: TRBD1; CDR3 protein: CASSYSSTGTGGQHF; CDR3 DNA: TGTGCCAGCAGTTACTCATCAACCGGGACAGGGGGCCAGCATTTT
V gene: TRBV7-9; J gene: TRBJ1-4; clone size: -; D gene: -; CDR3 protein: CASSENRVPNEKLFF; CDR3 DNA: TGTGCCAGCAGCGAAAACAGGGTTCCTAATGAAAAACTGTTTTTT
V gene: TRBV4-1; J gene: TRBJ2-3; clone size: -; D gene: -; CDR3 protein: CASSQEGSGGDTQYF; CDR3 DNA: TGCGCCAGCAGCCAAGAAGGTTCAGGGGGGGATACGCAGTATTTT
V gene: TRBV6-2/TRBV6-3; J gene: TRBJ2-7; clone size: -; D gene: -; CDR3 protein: CASSYRRLLYEQYF; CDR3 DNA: TGTGCCAGCAGTTACCGCCGGTTATTGTACGAGCAGTACTTC
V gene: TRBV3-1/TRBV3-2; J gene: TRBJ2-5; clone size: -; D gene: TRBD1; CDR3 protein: CASSQGTGGGKTQYF; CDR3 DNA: TGTGCCAGCAGCCAAGGGACAGGGGGAGGGAAGACCCAGTACTTC
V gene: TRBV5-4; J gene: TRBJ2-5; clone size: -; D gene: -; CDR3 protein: CASSLALHTSQETQYF; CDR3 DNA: TGTGCCAGCAGCTTGGCCCTTCACACTAGCCAAGAGACCCAGTACTTC
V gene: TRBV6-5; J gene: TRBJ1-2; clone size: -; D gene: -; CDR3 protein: CASSPRPGDGYTF; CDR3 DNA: TGTGCCAGCAGTCCAAGACCCGGGGATGGCTACACCTTC
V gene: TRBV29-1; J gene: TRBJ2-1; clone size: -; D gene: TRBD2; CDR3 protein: CSVGQLAGGPNEQFF; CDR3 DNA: TGCAGCGTTGGCCAACTAGCGGGGGGCCCCAATGAGCAGTTCTTC
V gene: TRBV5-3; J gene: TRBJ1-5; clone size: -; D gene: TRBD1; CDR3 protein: CARSRQGAKHF; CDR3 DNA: TGTGCCAGAAGCCGACAGGGGGCTAAGCATTTT
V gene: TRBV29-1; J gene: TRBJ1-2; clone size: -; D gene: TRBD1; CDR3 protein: CSVKRRTGGGITF; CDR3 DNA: TGCAGCGTGAAAAGAAGGACAGGGGGCGGGATCACCTTC
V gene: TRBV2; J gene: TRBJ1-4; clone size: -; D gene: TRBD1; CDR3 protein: CASSEWGQGFVLDEKLFF; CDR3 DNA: TGTGCCAGCAGTGAATGGGGACAGGGATTCGTGTTGGATGAAAAACTGTTTTTT
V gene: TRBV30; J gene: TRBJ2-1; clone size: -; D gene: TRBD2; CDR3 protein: CAWRRTSGEQFF; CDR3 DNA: TGTGCCTGGAGAAGGACTAGCGGTGAGCAGTTCTTC
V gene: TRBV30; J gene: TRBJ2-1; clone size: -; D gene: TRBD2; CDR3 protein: CAWSVLAGVVGEQFF; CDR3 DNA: TGTGCCTGGAGTGTACTAGCGGGAGTAGTAGGAGAGCAGTTCTTC
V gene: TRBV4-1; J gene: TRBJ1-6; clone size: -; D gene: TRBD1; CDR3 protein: CASSQTYPKQGATYSPLHF; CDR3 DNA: TGCGCCAGCAGCCAAACATACCCGAAACAGGGGGCTACGTATTCACCCCTCCACTTT
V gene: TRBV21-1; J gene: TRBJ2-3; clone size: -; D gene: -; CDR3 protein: CASSKASCRGPDTQYF; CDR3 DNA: TGTGCCAGCAGCAAAGCTAGTTGCAGGGGGCCCGATACGCAGTATTTT
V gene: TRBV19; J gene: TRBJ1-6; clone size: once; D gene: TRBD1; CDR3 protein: CASARGGGLDSPLHF; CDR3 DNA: TGTGCCAGTGCCAGAGGAGGGGGCCTGGATTCACCCCTCCACTTT
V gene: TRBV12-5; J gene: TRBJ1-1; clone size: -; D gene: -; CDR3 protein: CASGLVPGGGTEAFF; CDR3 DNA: TGTGCTAGTGGTTTGGTGCCGGGGGGTGGAACTGAAGCTTTCTTT
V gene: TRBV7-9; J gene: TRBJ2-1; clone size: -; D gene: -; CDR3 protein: CASSSAGGEQFF; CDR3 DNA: TGTGCCAGCAGCTCGGCCGGGGGTGAGCAGTTCTTC
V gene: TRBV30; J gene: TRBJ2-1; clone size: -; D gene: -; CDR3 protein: CAWSYAGEQFF; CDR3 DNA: TGTGCCTGGAGTTATGCCGGTGAGCAGTTCTTC
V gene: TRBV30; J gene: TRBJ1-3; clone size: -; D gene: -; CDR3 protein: CAWSVMGPRGNTIYF; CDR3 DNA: TGTGCCTGGAGTGTAATGGGGCCGCGGGGAAACACCATATATTTT
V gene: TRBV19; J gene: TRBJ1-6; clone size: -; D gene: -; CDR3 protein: CASSTKESPLHF; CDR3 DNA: TGTGCCAGTAGTACAAAGGAGTCACCCCTCCACTTT
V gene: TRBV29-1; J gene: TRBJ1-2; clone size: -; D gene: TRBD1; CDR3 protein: CSVGYRGTANYGYTF; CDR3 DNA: TGCAGCGTTGGGTACAGGGGGACCGCTAACTATGGCTACACCTTC